What follows is one T cell receptor beta chain and its context. The sample is drawn from a study of T cell changes during pregnancy in multiple sclerosis. Some clones are missing from TCRdb's copy, which holds only in-frame ones; the method was immunoSEQ multiplex PCR. The sample yields roughly 99,000 clones, roughly 90% seen once. The CDR3 consists of 14 residues. J gave up 7 bases and V 0 bases, and 5 bases lay outside the gene matches. The germline V gene has CDR1 SGHNT and CDR2 YENEEA. Sequencing used peripheral blood, obtained in the third trimester of pregnancy. The chain has TRBV11-3 and TRBJ2-7, with 8 bases that match TRBD1. This clonotype was sampled from a female donor in good health, enrolled as a control in a pregnancy study. CDR3 in amino acids: CASSLDSRGREQYF. The CDR3, as DNA: TGTGCCAGCAGCTTAGATTCCAGGGGGCGAGAGCAGTACTTC.